This T cell receptor (beta chain) is from a study of T cells in lung cancer brain metastases (dated by TCRdb to about 2018). Broadly, across the study: Seventeen of the 20 patients had a history of tobacco use, with a median of approximately 39 pack-years. DNA integrity number averaged 3.8 in both primary and metastatic specimens, with no significant difference between sites. TCR beta CDR3 repertoires were compared between fully resected primary non-small cell lung cancers and paired brain metastases. Nine tenths of the roughly 20 patients received no interval therapy between primary and metastasis resection. The primary and brain metastasis specimens were acquired a median of about 330 days apart. Patients had a median age at first diagnosis of 55 to 70 years, with about 9 males and roughly 11 females. A cohort of some 20 patients was included, from whom roughly 40 specimens were contributed, with one primary lung lesion and one brain metastasis obtained from each patient.

Each sample received between about 2 and 5.5 ug of genomic DNA as input, and paired samples received equal DNA input. TCR beta libraries were constructed in two PCR steps with the immunoSEQ hsTCRbeta Kit, which uses multiplexed V and J gene primers. Pooled libraries with positive and negative controls were sequenced on an Illumina MiSeq using a 100-cycle paired-end protocol. On the study's bioinformatics: The immunoSEQ vendor processed the raw data into normalized, annotated TCR beta repertoire reports. Richness was defined as the number of unique clones by nucleotide sequence, and the iChao1 and Efron-Thisted estimators were used to extrapolate total richness. Paired lesions were characterized and compared using Pielou's evenness, Simpson's index, top-ten clone proportional abundance, and the Morisita overlap index. This is the immuneACCESS table as TCRdb keeps it, with only in-frame sequences that have V and J called. A part of the clones is gone; compared with another copy, unresolved V genes explain less than half, and the rest is unexplained. V and J calls and clone size are those listed in that table; D and trimming were worked out from the DNA. In all, the sample holds 2,100 or so clones, and just under 95% of those were seen once. Clones ranked in the top ten supply 4.5% to 5.5% of the sample.

The CDR3 numbers 16 residues from cysteine through phenylalanine. The only DNA kept is the CDR3, 48 bases in frame from the first base. Trimming costs V 0 bases and J 0 bases, and their ends lie 10 bases apart. Looking up the germline V gene yields CDR1 SGDLS and CDR2 YYNGEE. The study at large found these results: Most clones were specific to a single lesion, and overlap between paired lesions was limited (mean Morisita index approximately 0.2). The ten most abundant clones accounted for a significantly larger fraction of the repertoire in brain metastases than in primaries, which suggests clonal expansion. Significantly fewer unique productive clones were found in brain metastases than in paired primaries (median approximately 1,500 versus 4,300). DNA fragmentation in the FFPE samples may have prevented recovery of the complete infiltrating T cell repertoire. It was not possible to control for the effects of preoperative corticosteroids on T cell infiltration in brain metastases.

Patients had resection for either synchronous oligometastatic disease or delayed recurrence of a solitary brain metastasis. To avoid including cancers other than NSCLC, any patient with a history of multiple malignancies was excluded. Tumor areas were macrodissected from 4 or 5 deparaffinized roughly 10 um unstained sections under guidance from marked H&E slides. All specimens were fixed in formalin and embedded in paraffin (FFPE). Genomic DNA was extracted using the AllPrep DNA/RNA FFPE Kit. Points on this clone: This clone's antigen is unknown. Base qualities were left out, and no much larger clone turns up one base away.

Sequencing used tumor tissue from the primary lung tumor. The label giving this sample's cell subset or site can be read as: primary lung cancer lesion. In this chain, TRBV9 is recombined with TRBJ2-1; the D gene is perhaps TRBD2, on 5 matching bases. This TCR was sampled from a woman aged 25 to 39 with non-small cell lung cancer. The CDR3 protein sequence reads: CASSVEVAFSYNEQFF. The base sequence is TGTGCCAGCAGCGTAGAAGTAGCGTTCTCCTACAATGAGCAGTTCTTC.